What follows describes a single TCR beta chain. V was pared by 0 bases and J by 1 base, with 10 bases between. The CDR3 is 16 amino acids. Germline CDR1 and CDR2: MNHEY and SVGAGI. Assignment of participants to cohorts was predicated upon participant-reported clinical history. Produced via immunoSEQ multiplex PCR; TCRdb's table is partial and in-frame only. Of 95,000 to 150,000 clones in the sample, less than 90% are singletons; the top ten hold under 5%. This specimen comes from a study of blood T cell repertoires in COVID-19. Study background: T cells, B-cell-depleted T cells, or PBMCs provided the cDNA or gDNA that served as material.

Specimen: PBMCs or T cells enriched from blood (not recorded which). This chain links TRBV6-5 with TRBJ1-3; D gene ambiguous. This TCR was recovered from a woman in her 30s who had recovered from COVID-19. CDR3 in DNA: TGTGCCAGCAGTTACTCACGGGAGACGTCTGGAAACACCATATATTTT. This translates into CASSYSRETSGNTIYF.